Below, one T cell receptor beta chain is given with its context. In assigning cohorts, the study relied on participant-reported clinical history. Trimming stripped 0 bases from V and 5 bases from J, with 14 bases between. The CDR3 sequence is 16 residues long. The germline gives CDR1 SNHLY, CDR2 FYNNEI. These data are taken from a study of blood T cell repertoires in COVID-19. Study as a whole: Specimens from acute and convalescent COVID-19 originated in the United States, Italy and Spain. The analysed material was cDNA or gDNA that came from T cells, B-cell-depleted T cells, or PBMCs.

Per the original data handling: Amplification of reference gene primers provided the estimated nucleated cell counts. Profiled with immunoSEQ multiplex PCR; TCRdb holds only in-frame clones, not every one. D and trimming come from the DNA, and the V and J calls and clone size come from that table. The repertoire holds 470,000 or so clones, 70% to 90% seen once, with nearly 2% in the top ten. Sequenced input: PBMCs or T cells enriched from blood (not recorded which). The chain employs TRBV2 and TRBJ2-1; TRBD2 is a possible D gene (6 bases). This TCR was sampled from a woman in her late teens or twenties with acute COVID-19. The DNA for the CDR3 is TGTGCCAGCAGTGAAGCGTGGGCTAGCGCGGACAATGAGCAGTTCTTC. The encoded protein is CASSEAWASADNEQFF.